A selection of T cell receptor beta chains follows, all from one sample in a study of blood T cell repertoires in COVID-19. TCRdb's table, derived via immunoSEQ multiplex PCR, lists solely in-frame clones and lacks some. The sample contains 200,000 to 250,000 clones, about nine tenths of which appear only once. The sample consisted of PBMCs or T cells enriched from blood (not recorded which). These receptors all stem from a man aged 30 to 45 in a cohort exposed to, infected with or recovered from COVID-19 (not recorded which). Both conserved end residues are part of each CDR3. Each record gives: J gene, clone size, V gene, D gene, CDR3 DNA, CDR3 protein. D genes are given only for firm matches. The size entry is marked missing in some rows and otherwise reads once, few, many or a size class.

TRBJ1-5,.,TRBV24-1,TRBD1,TGTGCCACAACGGGACAGGGAAGCCAGCCCCAGCATTTT,CATTGQGSQPQHF
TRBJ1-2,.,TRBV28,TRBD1,TGTGCCAGCAGTTTTTCAGGGGGCGCTTCCTATGGCTACACCTTC,CASSFSGGASYGYTF
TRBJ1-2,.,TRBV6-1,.,TGTGCCAGCAGTGAAGCGACGGGGGGCGACGCGATTATCCTTGGCTACACCTTC,CASSEATGGDAIILGYTF
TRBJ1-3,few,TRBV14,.,TGTGCCAGCAGCCAAGTCCCCAGTAACTCTGGAAACACCATATATTTT,CASSQVPSNSGNTIYF
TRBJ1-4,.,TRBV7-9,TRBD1,TGTGCCAGCAGCTCCCTGACAGGGTCAACTAATGAAAAACTGTTTTTT,CASSSLTGSTNEKLFF
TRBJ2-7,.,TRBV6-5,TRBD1,TGTGCCAGCAGTTATGGTCGGACAGGGATCTCATCCGAGCAGTACTTC,CASSYGRTGISSEQYF
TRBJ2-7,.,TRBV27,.,TGTGCCAGCAGCCGGACAGAGCGATACGAGCAGTACTTC,CASSRTERYEQYF
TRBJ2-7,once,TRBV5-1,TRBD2,TGCGCCAGCAGCTCTATCAACCCGACTAGCGGGAGTGACGAGCAGTACTTC,CASSSINPTSGSDEQYF
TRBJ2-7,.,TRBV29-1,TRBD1,TGCAGCGTTGGAGGTCGAGGACAGGGCTCCTACGAGCAGTACTTC,CSVGGRGQGSYEQYF
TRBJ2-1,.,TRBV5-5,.,TGTGCCAGCAGCCCCATTTCGAGACAGAGGAACAATGAGCAGTTCTTC,CASSPISRQRNNEQFF